Below are 8 T cell receptor beta chains sequenced from a single sample in a study of T cells after yellow fever vaccination. Each CDR3 protein gets one entry after TCRdb re-called the 5' RACE reads with MiXCR. The data show some 560,000 distinct CDR3 sequences, over 15% seen once. The source was PBMCs, collected 15 days after the yellow fever booster vaccination. These receptors were obtained from a man aged 25-45 years who received the YFV17D yellow fever vaccine.

This clonotype turned up a few times. The chain couples TRBV6-5 to TRBJ2-5; D is possibly TRBD1 or TRBD2 (5 bases each). The V gene lost 2 bases and the J gene lost 5 bases, with 12 bases spanning the gap. Germline V lookup: CDR1 MNHEY, CDR2 SVGAGI. CDR3 length: 14 residues. In DNA form, the CDR3 reads TGTGCCAGCAGTTACCGGGGCCCCGAGGAGACCCAGTACTTC. Residues: CASSYRGPEETQYF.

Remarks on this clonotype: Just one base apart from a much larger clone, this may be a read error. CDR3 DNA sequence: TGTGCCAGCAGCCCAAGCTACTACGAGCAGTACTTC. Protein: CASSPSYYEQYF. The rearrangement joins TRBV11-2 to TRBJ2-7; D is unclear. CDR3 length equals 12 residues. Germline-derived CDR1 and CDR2 are SGHAT and FQNNGV. With 5 bases removed from V and 3 bases from J, the gap between germline ends came to 8 bases. Using reference TRBV11-2 and TRBJ2-7 for the parts outside the CDR3, the full variable domain is EAGVAQSPRYKIIEKRQSVAFWCNPISGHATLYWYQQILGQGPKLLIQFQNNGVVDDSQLPKDRFSAERLKGVDSTLKIQPAKLEDSAVYLCASSPSYYEQYFGPGTRLTVT.

The chain joins TRBV18 to TRBJ2-1, with a weak D call TRBD2 (5 bases). From germline, CDR1 is KGHSH and CDR2 LQKENI. Between the trimmed V and J ends, which lost 5 bases and 9 bases, there was a span of 23 bases. CDR3 length: 16 amino acids. In nucleotides, the CDR3 is TGTGCCAGCTCATGGGAGTCGGCGGGCCCGGCAGGTGAGCAGTTCTTC. Its translation is CASSWESAGPAGEQFF.

The rearrangement links TRBV4-3 to TRBJ2-3, with D possibly TRBD2 on 6 matching bases. The CDR3 is 16 amino acids. Trimming cost V 3 bases and J 0 bases, with 13 bases left between them. Germline CDR1 reads LGHNA; CDR2 reads YSLEER. CDR3 amino acids: CASSQGGGVSTDTQYF. The CDR3 coding sequence is TGCGCCAGCAGCCAGGGGGGAGGCGTGAGCACAGATACGCAGTATTTT.

This clonotype was recorded a few times. The DNA of the CDR3 is TGCAGTGAAGCTGGACAGTTAATGAGGAATGAGCAGTTCTTC. Encoded protein: CSEAGQLMRNEQFF. The chain links TRBV20-1 to TRBJ2-1, with D possibly matching TRBD1 (6 bases). Between the trimmed V and J ends, which lost 7 bases and 7 bases, there was a span of 20 bases. The CDR3 runs to 14 residues. Germline CDR1 DFQATT, CDR2 SNEGSKA (reference sequence).

The chain carries TRBV28 and TRBJ2-7, with 7 nucleotides matching TRBD2. This CDR3 contains 16 residues. Losses at the gene ends were 4 bases for V and 0 bases for J; bases not matched to a gene: 9. The germline V gene has CDR1 MDHEN and CDR2 SYDVKM. The CDR3 reads CASSSVWGGSSYEQYF. CDR3 nucleotides: TGTGCCAGCAGTTCGGTCTGGGGAGGGAGCTCCTACGAGCAGTACTTC.

This rearrangement joins TRBV20-1 to TRBJ2-3, with 7 bases aligning to TRBD2. The ends lost 7 bases at V and 1 base at J; junction bases unmatched: 8. From germline, CDR1 is DFQATT and CDR2 SNEGSKA (reference sequence). The CDR3 spans 14 residues. The CDR3 DNA follows: TGCAGTGTGAGACGGACTAGTCGCACAGATACGCAGTATTTT. Translated, it gives CSVRRTSRTDTQYF.

This clonotype was detected a few times. The chain links TRBV15 to TRBJ2-5; TRBD1 is a possible D gene (5 bases). The CDR3 extends over 15 amino acids. V lost 1 base and J 5 bases, leaving 14 bases between the germline ends. Germline V gene lookup returns CDR1 LNHNV and CDR2 YYDKDF (reference sequence). CDR3 sequence (DNA): TGTGCCACCAGCAGAGGGCCGGCGTCAGGGGAGACCCAGTACTTC. Protein: CATSRGPASGETQYF. The complete variable domain, with remaining parts taken from reference TRBV15 and TRBJ2-5, reads DAMVIQNPRYQVTQFGKPVTLSCSQTLNHNVMYWYQQKSSQAPKLLFHYYDKDFNNEADTPDNFQSRRPNTSFCFLDIRSPGLGDTAMYLCATSRGPASGETQYFGPGTRLLVL.